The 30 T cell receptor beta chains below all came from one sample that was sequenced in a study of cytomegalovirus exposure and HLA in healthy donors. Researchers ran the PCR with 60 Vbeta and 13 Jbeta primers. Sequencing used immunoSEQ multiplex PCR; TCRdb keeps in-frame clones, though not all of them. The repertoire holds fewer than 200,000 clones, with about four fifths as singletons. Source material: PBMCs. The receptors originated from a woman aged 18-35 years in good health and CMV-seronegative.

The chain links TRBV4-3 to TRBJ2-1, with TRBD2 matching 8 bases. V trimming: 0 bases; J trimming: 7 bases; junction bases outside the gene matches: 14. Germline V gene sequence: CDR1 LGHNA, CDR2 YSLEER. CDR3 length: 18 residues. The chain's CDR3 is CASSQEPPALAGSNEQFF. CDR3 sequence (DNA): TGCGCCAGCAGCCAAGAGCCCCCCGCGCTAGCGGGTTCAAATGAGCAGTTCTTC.

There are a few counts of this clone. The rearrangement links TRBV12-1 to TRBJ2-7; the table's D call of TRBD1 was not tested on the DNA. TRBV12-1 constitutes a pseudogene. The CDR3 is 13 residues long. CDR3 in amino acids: CASSFPRRHEQYF. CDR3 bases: TGTGCCAGCAGCTTTCCCAGGCGCCACGAGCAGTACTTC.

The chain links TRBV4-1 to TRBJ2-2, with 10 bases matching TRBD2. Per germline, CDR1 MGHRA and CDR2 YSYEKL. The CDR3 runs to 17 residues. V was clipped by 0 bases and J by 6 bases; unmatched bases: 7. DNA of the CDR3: TGCGCCAGCAGCCAAGAAGGTCGGCTAGCGGGAGCCGGGGAGCTGTTTTTT. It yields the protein CASSQEGRLAGAGELFF.

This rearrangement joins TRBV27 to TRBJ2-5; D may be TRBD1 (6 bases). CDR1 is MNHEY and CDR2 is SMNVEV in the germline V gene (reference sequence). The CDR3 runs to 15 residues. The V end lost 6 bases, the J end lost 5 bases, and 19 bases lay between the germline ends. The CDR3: CASRFQGFSGETQYF. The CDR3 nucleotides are TGTGCCAGCAGATTTCAGGGGTTCAGTGGGGAGACCCAGTACTTC.

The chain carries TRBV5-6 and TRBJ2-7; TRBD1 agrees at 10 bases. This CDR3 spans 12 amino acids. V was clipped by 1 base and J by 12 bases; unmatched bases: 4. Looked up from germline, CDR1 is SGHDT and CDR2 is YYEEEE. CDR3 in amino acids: CASSLRQGARYV. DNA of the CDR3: TGTGCCAGCAGCTTGCGACAGGGGGCGAGGTACGTC.

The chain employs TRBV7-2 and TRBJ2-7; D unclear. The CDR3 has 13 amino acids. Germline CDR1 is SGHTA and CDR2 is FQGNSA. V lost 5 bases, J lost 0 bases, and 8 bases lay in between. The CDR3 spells CASSQLPSYEQYF. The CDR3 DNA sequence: TGTGCCAGCAGCCAACTCCCCTCCTACGAGCAGTACTTC.

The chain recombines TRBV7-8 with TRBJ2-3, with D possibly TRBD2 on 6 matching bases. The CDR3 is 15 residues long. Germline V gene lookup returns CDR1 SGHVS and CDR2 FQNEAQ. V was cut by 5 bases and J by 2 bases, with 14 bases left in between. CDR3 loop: CASSRGLSLTDTQYF. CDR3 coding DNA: TGTGCCAGCAGCAGGGGACTGTCCCTCACAGATACGCAGTATTTT.

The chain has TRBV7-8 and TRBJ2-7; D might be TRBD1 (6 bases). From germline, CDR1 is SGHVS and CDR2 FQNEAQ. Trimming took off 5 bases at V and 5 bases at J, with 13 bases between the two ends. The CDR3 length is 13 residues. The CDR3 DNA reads TGTGCCAGCAGCGACGGGACAAGCGACGAGCAGTACGTC. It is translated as CASSDGTSDEQYV.

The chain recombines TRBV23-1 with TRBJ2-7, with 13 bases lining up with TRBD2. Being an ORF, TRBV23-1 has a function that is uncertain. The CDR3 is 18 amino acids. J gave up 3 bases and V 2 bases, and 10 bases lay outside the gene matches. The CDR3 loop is CASSQGLAGAPEIYEQYF. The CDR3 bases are TGCGCCAGCAGTCAAGGACTAGCGGGAGCCCCGGAGATCTACGAGCAGTACTTC.

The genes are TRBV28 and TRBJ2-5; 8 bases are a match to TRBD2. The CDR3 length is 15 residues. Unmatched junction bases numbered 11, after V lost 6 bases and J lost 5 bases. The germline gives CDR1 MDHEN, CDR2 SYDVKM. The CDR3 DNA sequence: TGTGCCAGCAGGGGACTAGGGGCAAGGTTTGAGACCCAGTACTTC. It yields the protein CASRGLGARFETQYF.

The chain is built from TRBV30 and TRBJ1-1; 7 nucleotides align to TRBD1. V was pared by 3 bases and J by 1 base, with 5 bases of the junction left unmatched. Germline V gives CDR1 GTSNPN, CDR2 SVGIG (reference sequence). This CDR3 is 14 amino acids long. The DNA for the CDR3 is TGTGCCTGGAGACAGGGGAGCCAGAACACTGAAGCTTTCTTT. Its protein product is CAWRQGSQNTEAFF.

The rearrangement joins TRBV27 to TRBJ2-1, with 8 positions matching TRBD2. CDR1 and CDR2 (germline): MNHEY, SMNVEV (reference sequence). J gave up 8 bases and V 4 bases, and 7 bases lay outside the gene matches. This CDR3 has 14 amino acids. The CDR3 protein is CASSSGLVDHEQFF. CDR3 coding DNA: TGTGCCAGCAGTTCGGGACTAGTGGACCATGAGCAGTTCTTC.

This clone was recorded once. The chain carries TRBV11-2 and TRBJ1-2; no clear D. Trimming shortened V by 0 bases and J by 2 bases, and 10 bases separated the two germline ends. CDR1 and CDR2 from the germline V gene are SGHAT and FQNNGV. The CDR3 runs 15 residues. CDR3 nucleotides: TGTGCCAGCAGCTTAGATTCTTTTCAGAACTATGGCTACACCTTC. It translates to CASSLDSFQNYGYTF. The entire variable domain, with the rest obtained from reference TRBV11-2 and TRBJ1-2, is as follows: EAGVAQSPRYKIIEKRQSVAFWCNPISGHATLYWYQQILGQGPKLLIQFQNNGVVDDSQLPKDRFSAERLKGVDSTLKIQPAKLEDSAVYLCASSLDSFQNYGYTFGSGTRLTVV.

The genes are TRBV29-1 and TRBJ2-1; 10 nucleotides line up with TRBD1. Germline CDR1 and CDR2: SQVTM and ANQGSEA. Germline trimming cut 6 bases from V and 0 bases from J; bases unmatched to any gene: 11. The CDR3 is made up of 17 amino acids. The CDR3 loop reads CSVLTTGQGSSYNEQFF. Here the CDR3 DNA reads TGCAGCGTCCTCACTACGGGACAGGGGAGCTCCTACAATGAGCAGTTCTTC.

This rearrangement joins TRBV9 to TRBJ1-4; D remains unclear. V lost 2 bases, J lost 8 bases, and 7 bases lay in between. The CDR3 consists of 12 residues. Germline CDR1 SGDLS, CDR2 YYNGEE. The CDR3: CASSVRAEKLFF. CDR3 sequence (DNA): TGTGCCAGCAGCGTCAGAGCGGAAAAACTGTTTTTT.

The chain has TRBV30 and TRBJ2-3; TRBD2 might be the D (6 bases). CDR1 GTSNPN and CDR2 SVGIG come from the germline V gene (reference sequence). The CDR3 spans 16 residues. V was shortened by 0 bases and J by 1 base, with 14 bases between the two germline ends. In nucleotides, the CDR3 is TGTGCCTGGAGTGTTCCCCGGGAGTCTGGCACAGATACGCAGTATTTT. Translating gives CAWSVPRESGTDTQYF.

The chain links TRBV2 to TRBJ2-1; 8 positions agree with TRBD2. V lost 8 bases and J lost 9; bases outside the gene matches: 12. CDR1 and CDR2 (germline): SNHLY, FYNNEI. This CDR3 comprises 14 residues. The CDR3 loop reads CASCTGRLAFEQFF. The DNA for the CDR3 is TGTGCCAGCTGCACCGGGAGACTAGCGTTTGAGCAGTTCTTC. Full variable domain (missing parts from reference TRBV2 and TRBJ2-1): EPEVTQTPSHQVTQMGQEVILRCVPISNHLYFYWYRQILGQKVEFLVSFYNNEISEKSEIFDDQFSVERPDGSNFTLKIRSTKLEDSAMYFCASCTGRLAFEQFFGPGTRLTVL.

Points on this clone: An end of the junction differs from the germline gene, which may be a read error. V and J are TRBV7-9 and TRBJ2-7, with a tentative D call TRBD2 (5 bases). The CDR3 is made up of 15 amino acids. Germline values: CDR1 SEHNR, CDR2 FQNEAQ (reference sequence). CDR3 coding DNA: TGTTCCAGCGGCGATACGACGGGGAGCTCCTACGAGCAGTACTTC. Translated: CSSGDTTGSSYEQYF.

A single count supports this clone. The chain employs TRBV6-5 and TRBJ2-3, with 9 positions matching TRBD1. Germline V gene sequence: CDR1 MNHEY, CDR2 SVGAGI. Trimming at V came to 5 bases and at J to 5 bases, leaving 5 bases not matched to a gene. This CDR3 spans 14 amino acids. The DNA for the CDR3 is TGTGCCAGCAGTGACAGGGGGGGTGGAGATACGCAGTATTTT. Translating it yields CASSDRGGGDTQYF.

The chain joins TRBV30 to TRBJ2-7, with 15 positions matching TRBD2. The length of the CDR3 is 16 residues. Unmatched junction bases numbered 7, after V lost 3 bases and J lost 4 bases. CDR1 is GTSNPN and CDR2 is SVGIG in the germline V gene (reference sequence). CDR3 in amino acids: CAWSPFGLAGGYEQYF. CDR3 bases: TGTGCCTGGAGCCCATTCGGACTAGCGGGAGGGTACGAGCAGTACTTC.

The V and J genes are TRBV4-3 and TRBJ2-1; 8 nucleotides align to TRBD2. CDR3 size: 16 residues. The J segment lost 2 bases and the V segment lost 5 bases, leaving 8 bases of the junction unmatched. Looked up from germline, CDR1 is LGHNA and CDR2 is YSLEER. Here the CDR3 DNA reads TGCGCCAGCAGCTGGACTAGCACAGCAGCCTACAATGAGCAGTTCTTC. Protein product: CASSWTSTAAYNEQFF.

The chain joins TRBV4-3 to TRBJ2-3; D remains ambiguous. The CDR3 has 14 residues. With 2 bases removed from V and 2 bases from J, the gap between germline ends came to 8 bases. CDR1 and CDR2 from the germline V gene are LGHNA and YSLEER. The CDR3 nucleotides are TGCGCCAGCAGCCAAAACTCTTTCACAGATACGCAGTATTTT. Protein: CASSQNSFTDTQYF.

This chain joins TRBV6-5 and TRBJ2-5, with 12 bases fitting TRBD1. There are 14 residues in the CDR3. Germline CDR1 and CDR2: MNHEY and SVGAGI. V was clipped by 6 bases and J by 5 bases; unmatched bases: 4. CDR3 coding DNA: TGTGCCAGCAGACGGGACAGGGGGCTTGAGACCCAGTACTTC. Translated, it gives CASRRDRGLETQYF.

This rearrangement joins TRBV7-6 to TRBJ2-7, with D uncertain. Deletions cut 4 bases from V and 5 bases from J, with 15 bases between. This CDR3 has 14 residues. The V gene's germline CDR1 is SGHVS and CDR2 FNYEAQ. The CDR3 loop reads CASSSRDSFDEQYF. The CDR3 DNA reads TGTGCCAGCAGCTCCAGAGACTCCTTCGACGAGCAGTACTTC.

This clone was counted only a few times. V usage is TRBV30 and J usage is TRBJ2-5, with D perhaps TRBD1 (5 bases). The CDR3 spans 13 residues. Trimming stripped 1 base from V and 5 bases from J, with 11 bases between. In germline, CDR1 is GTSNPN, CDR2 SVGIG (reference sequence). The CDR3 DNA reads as TGTGCCTGGAGTGGGGGCAAATATGAGACCCAGTACTTC. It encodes CAWSGGKYETQYF.

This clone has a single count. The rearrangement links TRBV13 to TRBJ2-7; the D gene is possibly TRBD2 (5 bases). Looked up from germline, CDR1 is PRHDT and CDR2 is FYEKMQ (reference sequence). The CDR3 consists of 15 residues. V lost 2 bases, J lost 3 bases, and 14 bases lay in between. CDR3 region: CASSLFQLRDYEQYF. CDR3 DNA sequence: TGTGCCAGCAGCTTATTCCAGCTCCGGGACTACGAGCAGTACTTC.

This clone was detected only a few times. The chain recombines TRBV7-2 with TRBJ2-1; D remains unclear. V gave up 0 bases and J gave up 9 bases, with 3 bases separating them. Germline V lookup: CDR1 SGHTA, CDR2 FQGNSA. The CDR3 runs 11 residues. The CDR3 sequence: CASSLAFEQFF. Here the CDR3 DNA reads TGTGCCAGCAGCTTAGCCTTTGAGCAGTTCTTC.

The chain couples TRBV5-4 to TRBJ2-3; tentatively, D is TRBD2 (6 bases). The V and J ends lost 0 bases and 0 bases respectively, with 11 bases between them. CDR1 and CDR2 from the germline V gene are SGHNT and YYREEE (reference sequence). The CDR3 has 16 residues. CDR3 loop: CASSLEWGDSTDTQYF. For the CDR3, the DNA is TGTGCCAGCAGCTTGGAATGGGGGGATAGCACAGATACGCAGTATTTT. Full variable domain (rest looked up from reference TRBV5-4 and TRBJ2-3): ETGVTQSPTHLIKTRGQQVTLRCSSQSGHNTVSWYQQALGQGPQFIFQYYREEENGRGNFPPRFSGLQFPNYSSELNVNALELDDSALYLCASSLEWGDSTDTQYFGPGTRLTVL.

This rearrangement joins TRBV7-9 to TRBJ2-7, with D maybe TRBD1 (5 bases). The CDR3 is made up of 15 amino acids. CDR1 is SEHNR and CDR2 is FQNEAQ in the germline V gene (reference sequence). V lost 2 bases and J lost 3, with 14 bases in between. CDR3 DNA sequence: TGTGCCAGCAGCTTATCCTCCCCAGGGAACTACGAGCAGTACGTC. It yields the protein CASSLSSPGNYEQYV.

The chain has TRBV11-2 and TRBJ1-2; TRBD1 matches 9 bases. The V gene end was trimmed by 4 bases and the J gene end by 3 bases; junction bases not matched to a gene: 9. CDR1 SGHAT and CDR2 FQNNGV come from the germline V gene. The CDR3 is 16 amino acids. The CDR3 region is CASSSTGGKGDYGYTF. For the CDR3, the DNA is TGTGCCAGCAGCTCTACAGGGGGCAAGGGTGACTATGGCTACACCTTC.